Listed below are T cell receptor beta chains from one sample, sequenced in a study of regulatory T cells in long-lasting Graves disease. One entry per CDR3 protein results from TCRdb running MiXCR on the multiplex PCR reads. Seen here are around 510,000 distinct CDR3 sequences, around 20% observed once, and the top ten hold about 7.8%. This specimen was peripheral blood mononuclear cells (PBMCs), taken when the disease was refractory, from a patient treated with antithyroid drugs. The receptors were gathered from a female donor with Graves disease. CDR3s include the opening cysteine and the closing phenylalanine or tryptophan. Each record gives: J gene, D gene, clone size, V gene, CDR3 protein, CDR3 DNA. The D gene is left open where the match is weak. For some rows the clone size is stated as once, few or many, or as a class when expanded; others skip it.

>TRBJ1-1|NA|NA|TRBV19
CASSAVGGTAFF
TGTGCCAGTAGTGCGGTCGGTGGAACAGCTTTCTTT
>TRBJ2-7|NA|NA|TRBV4-1
CASSQDYLPGLIPYEQYF
TGCGCCAGCAGCCAAGACTACCTACCGGGACTGATTCCCTACGAGCAGTACTTC
>TRBJ1-2|NA|many|TRBV2
CASSGGGNNYGYTF
TGTGCCAGCAGTGGCGGGGGGAATAACTATGGCTACACCTTC
>TRBJ2-7|TRBD1|many|TRBV2
CASSDNRGIEQYF
TGTGCCAGCAGTGACAACAGGGGAATCGAGCAGTACTTC
>TRBJ2-3|NA|NA|TRBV20-1
CSAIKGEDTQYF
TGCAGTGCTATCAAGGGGGAGGATACGCAGTATTTT
>TRBJ2-2|NA|few|TRBV20-1
CSAPRPDRAGELFF
TGCAGTGCTCCTCGCCCGGATAGGGCCGGGGAGCTGTTTTTT
>TRBJ2-3|TRBD2|NA|TRBV11-2
CASRRAGVVRSGTDTQYF
TGTGCCAGCAGAAGAGCGGGAGTGGTGCGTTCAGGCACAGATACGCAGTATTTT
>TRBJ2-5|NA|NA|TRBV12-3/TRBV12-4
CASSDGLPQETQYF
TGTGCCAGCAGCGACGGCCTACCCCAAGAGACCCAGTACTTC
>TRBJ1-5|NA|many|TRBV30
CAWSEGLGGNQPQHF
TGTGCCTGGAGCGAGGGGCTCGGGGGCAATCAGCCCCAGCATTTT
>TRBJ2-7|TRBD1|many|TRBV7-8
CASSGTGGYEQYF
TGTGCCAGCAGCGGGACAGGGGGCTACGAGCAGTACTTC
>TRBJ2-7|TRBD1|many|TRBV28
CVSVSSPGQRPYEQYF
TGTGTCAGCGTGTCATCTCCGGGACAGAGGCCCTACGAGCAGTACTTC
>TRBJ2-5|NA|few|TRBV5-6
CASSLGSTETQYF
TGTGCCAGCAGCTTAGGTTCGACGGAGACCCAGTACTTC
>TRBJ2-1|TRBD2|NA|TRBV11-1
CASSPWTSGTGSYNEQFF
TGTGCCAGCAGCCCGTGGACTAGCGGGACGGGTAGCTACAATGAGCAGTTCTTC
>TRBJ2-5|NA|NA|TRBV5-1
CASSLAWTARETQYF
TGCGCCAGCAGCTTGGCCTGGACCGCTAGGGAGACCCAGTACTTC
>TRBJ2-7|TRBD2|NA|TRBV29-1
CSVELAGVPYEQYF
TGCAGCGTTGAACTAGCGGGAGTTCCCTACGAGCAGTACTTC
>TRBJ2-5|NA|many|TRBV11-2
CASSLGFRQGNQETQYF
TGTGCCAGCAGCTTAGGATTTCGCCAGGGAAACCAAGAGACCCAGTACTTC
>TRBJ2-2|NA|few|TRBV6-1
CASREDRHYTGELFF
TGTGCCAGCAGGGAGGACAGACACTACACCGGGGAGCTGTTTTTT
>TRBJ1-1|TRBD1|few|TRBV10-2
CAVRGLRNTEAFF
TGCGCCGTCAGGGGGCTCCGGAACACTGAAGCTTTCTTT
>TRBJ2-1|NA|NA|TRBV7-2
CASSLEGTTYNEQFF
TGTGCCAGCAGCTTAGAGGGGACCACCTACAATGAGCAGTTCTTC
>TRBJ2-5|TRBD2|many|TRBV7-9
CASSLAFGTSAETQYF
TGTGCCAGCAGCTTAGCATTCGGGACTAGTGCAGAGACCCAGTACTTC
>TRBJ1-5|NA|NA|TRBV20-1
CSAPQGTYGNQPQHF
TGCAGTGCCCCCCAGGGCACCTATGGCAATCAGCCCCAGCATTTT
>TRBJ2-7|NA|NA|TRBV5-5
CASSLARQVEQYF
TGTGCCAGCAGCTTGGCCCGACAGGTCGAGCAGTACTTC
>TRBJ2-7|TRBD1|once|TRBV29-1
CSVEGIGQGGEQYF
TGCAGCGTTGAAGGAATTGGACAGGGGGGGGAGCAGTACTTC
>TRBJ2-3|TRBD1|NA|TRBV7-9
CASSTSDRVGTDTQYF
TGTGCCAGCAGCACCTCGGACAGGGTCGGCACAGATACGCAGTATTTT
>TRBJ1-4|NA|NA|TRBV6-1
CASSRGLQGSNEKLFF
TGTGCCAGCAGTCGGGGGTTGCAGGGTTCTAATGAAAAACTGTTTTTT
>TRBJ1-2|NA|few|TRBV7-9
CASSLDSPNYGYTF
TGTGCCAGCAGCCTGGACAGCCCTAACTATGGCTACACCTTC
>TRBJ1-3|NA|few|TRBV2
CASTRMGGNTIYF
TGTGCCAGCACGAGAATGGGTGGAAACACCATATATTTT
>TRBJ2-3|TRBD2|many|TRBV6-1
CASSPGTRSLGTDTQYF
TGTGCCAGCAGTCCCGGGACTAGGTCTTTGGGCACAGATACGCAGTATTTT
>TRBJ2-7|TRBD2|NA|TRBV7-3
CASSSKLAGNSYEQYF
TGTGCCAGCAGCAGCAAACTAGCGGGGAACTCCTACGAGCAGTACTTC
>TRBJ1-4|NA|NA|TRBV5-5
CASSWGQANEKLFF
TGTGCCAGCAGCTGGGGACAAGCTAATGAAAAACTGTTTTTT
>TRBJ2-5|NA|few|TRBV12-3/TRBV12-4
CATRGTGQEAQYF
TGTGCCACCCGAGGGACGGGACAAGAGGCCCAGTACTTC
>TRBJ2-5|NA|NA|TRBV3-1
CASSSPLGYQETQYF
TGTGCCAGCAGCTCGCCCCTAGGATACCAAGAGACCCAGTACTTC
>TRBJ1-3|NA|many|TRBV7-9
CASSPRPISGNTIYF
TGTGCCAGCAGTCCTCGACCGATCTCTGGAAACACCATATATTTT
>TRBJ1-2|NA|few|TRBV5-1
CASSSDSLANYGYTF
TGCGCCAGCAGCTCCGACAGTCTAGCTAACTATGGCTACACCTTC
>TRBJ1-5|NA|many|TRBV7-2
CASSLAQGAGDQPQHF
TGTGCCAGCAGCTTAGCGCAGGGCGCGGGAGATCAGCCCCAGCATTTT
>TRBJ1-5|TRBD1|many|TRBV20-1
CSSSLGQNQPQHF
TGCAGTTCGAGCCTGGGACAGAATCAGCCCCAGCATTTT
>TRBJ2-7|NA|many|TRBV28
CASSYLEVSYEQYF
TGTGCCAGCAGTTATCTAGAGGTCTCCTACGAGCAGTACTTC
>TRBJ2-2|TRBD1|few|TRBV27
CASRSDRVGIGTGELFF
TGTGCCAGCAGGTCGGACAGGGTCGGTATAGGGACCGGGGAGCTGTTTTTT
>TRBJ2-5|TRBD2|NA|TRBV5-1
CASSSGLGTETQYF
TGCGCCAGCAGCTCGGGACTAGGAACGGAGACCCAGTACTTC
>TRBJ1-1|NA|NA|TRBV6-1
CASSEFGAGNTEAFF
TGTGCCAGCAGTGAATTCGGGGCCGGGAACACTGAAGCTTTCTTT
>TRBJ1-1|NA|NA|TRBV5-5
CASSLETYTEAFF
TGTGCCAGCAGCTTGGAGACTTACACTGAAGCTTTCTTT
>TRBJ1-1|NA|NA|TRBV4-1
CASSQEWAMNTEAFF
TGCGCCAGCAGCCAAGAGTGGGCGATGAACACTGAAGCTTTCTTT
>TRBJ1-1|TRBD1|few|TRBV7-8
CASRKQGEGVNTEAFF
TGTGCCAGCAGAAAACAGGGGGAGGGGGTGAACACTGAAGCTTTCTTT
>TRBJ2-2|NA|many|TRBV2
CASSDSNRPGELFF
TGTGCCAGCAGTGATAGCAATCGACCCGGGGAGCTGTTTTTT
>TRBJ2-4|NA|many|TRBV28
CASSFVEKQYF
TGTGCCAGCAGTTTCGTGGAGAAGCAGTACTTC
>TRBJ2-7|TRBD2|many|TRBV6-5
CASSYHRDYPASYEQYF
TGTGCCAGCAGTTACCACCGGGACTACCCTGCCTCCTACGAGCAGTACTTC
>TRBJ2-7|NA|NA|TRBV19
CASSIGLGAYEQYF
TGTGCCAGTAGTATCGGGCTAGGCGCCTACGAGCAGTACTTC
>TRBJ2-2|TRBD2|few|TRBV12-3/TRBV12-4
CASLGAGGVPGELFF
TGTGCCAGCCTGGGGGCGGGGGGGGTGCCCGGGGAGCTGTTTTTT
>TRBJ1-1|NA|few|TRBV19
CASKDRYTEAFF
TGTGCCAGTAAAGACAGATACACTGAAGCTTTCTTT